This section outlines one TCR beta chain sequence together with its context. Its specific antigen is unknown. No quality values exist for individual bases; no much larger clone is one base distant. Sample treatment or condition, as interpreted from the label and publication: roughly 10-day PBMC culture with coronavirus spike peptide pools or control peptides (ViraFEST assay). The study used the ViraFEST assay, which expanded antigen-specific T cells with peptide pools and then identified expanded clonotypes by TCR sequencing. The convalescent patients' positive SARS-CoV-2 PCR tests were from March to December 2020, which was before the Alpha, Beta and Delta variants emerged in the United States. Each well held some 2 million PBMCs cultured with approximately 10 ug/ml peptide pools in IMDM containing roughly 5% human AB serum and about 10 IU/ml IL-2. On days 3 and 7, half of the culture medium was replaced with fresh IL-2-containing medium. Once the cells had been in culture for less than 12 days, the EasySep CD4+ T cell isolation kit was used to isolate CD4+ T cells by negative selection. PBMCs were separated from whole blood using Ficoll-Paque Plus gradient centrifugation and then either used fresh or cryopreserved at -140C. Triplicate wells were generally used for each culture condition.

V ends up 0 bases short and J 7 bases short, with an unmatched junction base count of 12. The CDR3, cysteine through phenylalanine, is 17 amino acids long. Only the CDR3 region is kept as DNA, spanning 51 bases read in frame from base 1. As encoded in the germline V gene (reference sequence), CDR1 is DFQATT while CDR2 is SNEGSKA. This sample stems from a study of vaccination and CD4 T cells after COVID-19 (dated by TCRdb to between 2021 and 2024). As for the study more broadly: Convalescent patients had a positive SARS-CoV-2 result on nasal swab PCR, and of these patients, under ten had mild disease and one had severe disease. Post-COVID blood samples were collected from convalescent patients a median of around 100 days after diagnosis, with a range of roughly 30 to 170 days. Post-vaccine blood samples were taken a median of about 70 days after the second vaccine dose, with a range of 14 to 241 days. Participants received two doses of either the Pfizer-BioNTech BNT162b2 vaccine (n=8) or the Moderna mRNA-1273 vaccine (n=2). In around 10 COVID-19 convalescent patients and several infection-naive healthy vaccine recipients, researchers compared the spike-specific CD4+ TCR repertoire from before mRNA vaccination with the repertoire from after. In the convalescent cohort there were six males and four females, among whom were two Hispanic individuals, seven Caucasians, two Asians and one multiracial person. The cultures were stimulated with overlapping spike peptide pools from SARS-CoV-2 and from the common cold coronaviruses HCoV-NL63, HCoV-OC43 and HCoV-229E. In control cultures, a CEFX viral epitope pool was used as positive control, an HIV-1 Nef peptide pool was used as negative control, or no peptide was added.

The library relied on PCR. DNA from cultured CD4+ T cells was subjected to TCR sequencing with the Oncomine TCR Beta short-read assay at the Johns Hopkins FTIC core. Genomic DNA was extracted from the cultured CD4+ T cells with the QIAamp micro DNA kit. Oncomine TCR Beta libraries from cultured CD4+ T cells were pooled with unique dual indexes and sequenced on an Illumina iSeq 100. Processing in the source paper ran as follows. Non-productive sequences were filtered out, and CDR3s that did not start with C, did not end with F or W, or were shorter than 7 amino acids were discarded. Antigen-specific clonotypes were identified with the MANAFEST web application by comparing peptide-stimulated wells with reference and other culture wells. An FDR below 0.05, an odds ratio above 5, and a productive frequency above 0.1% in at least two of three replicate wells were required for clones to be considered positive. Clonotypes that were significantly expanded in both SARS-CoV-2 spike wells and at least one common cold coronavirus spike condition were defined as cross-reactive. Levenshtein distances (stringdist) and unrooted phylogenetic trees (ape) in R version 3.6.1 were used to assess CDR3 homology. The public reads were reprocessed in TCRdb via fastp at Q25 and MiXCR, keeping in-frame beta chains. Here each entry gathers all rows of one CDR3 protein and keeps the most common genes and DNA. The V and J calls, along with clone size, are taken from TCRdb and not from the paper's own processing. The sample table contains about 20,000 distinct CDR3 sequences; only one count was recorded for 45% to 60% of them. Around 5% of the sample goes to the ten largest clones.

General study outcomes and caveats: Of the vaccine-specific clones found in convalescent patients, nearly all (304 of 307) were mono-reactive for SARS-CoV-2 spike instead of being cross-reactive with common cold coronaviruses. In convalescent patients, a median approximately 90% of post-vaccine SARS-CoV-2-reactive clones were detected only after vaccination, suggesting vaccine-specific priming. Relatively few convalescent patients were included in the study, and early timepoints after natural infection were not analyzed. An increase in the median number of SARS-CoV-2-reactive clonotypes from approximately 21 after infection to roughly 36 after vaccination was observed, but the change was not found to be significant.

Sequences were obtained from CD4+ T cells from blood, cultured in vitro. This TCR derives from a human donor who had recovered from COVID-19. The rearranged chain carries TRBV20-1 and TRBJ1-1; 12 of the junction bases match TRBD1. The DNA sequence is TGCAGTGCTAGAGATGCAGGGACAGGGGGCGCGCCCTATGAAGCTTTCTTT. Its amino acids are CSARDAGTGGAPYEAFF.